This T cell receptor beta chain was captured by sequencing in a study of T cells after yellow fever vaccination. The study's findings and limits: After the booster, 95% to 98% of CD4 and about 90% of CD8 primary-response clones were re-detected. The bulk population could contribute abundant contaminating clonotypes to FACS-sorted repertoires. Weaker, the secondary response peaked sooner, at day 5 versus 15.

As TCR cDNA was made by 5'RACE template switching, a universal primer site and UMIs were added. TCRdb recomputed calls from the 5' RACE reads with MiXCR, one row per CDR3 protein. The table shows hundreds of thousands of distinct CDR3 sequences, with roughly 12% occurring only once. This clonotype was detected only a few times. No antigen is known for it. Trimming cost V 2 bases and J 1 base, with 4 bases left between them. Germline lookup yields CDR1 KGHDR and CDR2 SFDVKD. This CDR3 contains 14 residues. The chain employs TRBV24-1 and TRBJ2-2; D not resolved. The sequenced sample was PBMCs, obtained on the day of the yellow fever booster vaccination. The receptor comes from a man aged 30 to 39 who received the YFV17D yellow fever vaccine. This CDR3 reads CATSDSWNTGELFF. CDR3 sequence (DNA): TGTGCCACCAGTGATTCCTGGAACACCGGGGAGCTGTTTTTT.